This TCR beta chain was documented in a study of control samples from healthy donors and cancer patients. Germline CDR1 SNHLY, CDR2 FYNNEI. V dropped 6 bases and J dropped 9 bases, with 18 bases sitting between them. CDR3 length: 15 residues. The data were produced by immunoSEQ multiplex PCR, yet TCRdb's version contains in-frame clones alone and is incomplete. The sample has roughly 130,000 clones, approximately 95% seen once. The sample was blood. This sequence was found in a young man in good health. The gene calls are TRBV2 and TRBJ1-6; no reliable D call. DNA of the CDR3: TGTGCCAGCAGCCGAGGTTCCCAGGATGGTTCACCCCTCCACTTT. It encodes CASSRGSQDGSPLHF.